Each of the 18 T cell receptor beta chains below was sequenced from the same sample in a study of post-analysis software for immune sequencing data. General study points: Higher frequency in patients than in controls was seen for roughly five TRBV segments, with TRBV5-6, TRBV5-1 and TRBV20-1 among them.

Built from TCR beta cDNA, the libraries had unique molecular identifiers in them. TCRdb itself ran the PCR reads through MiXCR, one entry per CDR3 protein. The repertoire holds hundreds of thousands of distinct CDR3 sequences, 45% seen once, with 9.5% to 13% in the top ten. No cognate antigen is known for these TCRs. The specimen sequenced was blood. Receptors originate from a girl aged 10-17 years with multiple sclerosis.

This clonotype has a handful of counts. The rearrangement joins TRBV7-9 to TRBJ1-2; D is ambiguous. With 5 bases removed from V and 0 bases from J, the gap between germline ends came to 10 bases. CDR1 is SEHNR, CDR2 FQNEAQ, per germline (reference sequence). CDR3 size: 14 residues. This CDR3 is CASSLTLANYGYTF. For the CDR3, the DNA is TGTGCCAGCAGCCTTACGCTAGCTAACTATGGCTACACCTTC. Full variable domain (rest looked up from reference TRBV7-9 and TRBJ1-2): DTGVSQNPRHKITKRGQNVTFRCDPISEHNRLYWYRQTLGQGPEFLTYFQNEAQLEKSRLLSDRFSAERPKGSFSTLEIQRTEQGDSAMYLCASSLTLANYGYTFGSGTRLTVV.

This clonotype was picked up a small number of times. This chain uses TRBV29-1 with TRBJ2-7; tentatively, D is TRBD1 or TRBD2 (6 bases each). Germline V gene data show CDR1 as SQVTM and CDR2 as ANQGSEA. V was clipped by 7 bases and J by 1 base, with 14 bases between them. CDR3 length: 13 amino acids. This CDR3 reads CSALGGQSYEQYF. In DNA, the CDR3 is TGCAGCGCCCTGGGGGGCCAGTCCTACGAGCAGTACTTC.

This clonotype came up a few times. V and J are TRBV28 and TRBJ2-5; 10 nucleotides align to TRBD2. V gave up 4 bases and J gave up 1 base; unmatched junction bases: 3. The CDR3 extends over 15 amino acids. The germline CDR1 and CDR2 sequences are MDHEN and SYDVKM. CDR3 in amino acids: CASSYRTSGQETQYF. CDR3 DNA sequence: TGTGCCAGCAGTTATCGGACTAGCGGCCAAGAGACCCAGTACTTC.

In DNA, the CDR3 is TGCGCCAGCAGCCGGGACATTACAGATGGAAACACCATATATTTT. Its protein is CASSRDITDGNTIYF. The V gene is TRBV5-1, the J gene TRBJ1-3; perhaps TRBD1 as D (6 bases). The V and J ends lost 4 bases and 3 bases respectively, with 14 bases between them. The CDR3 runs to 15 residues. CDR1 is SGHRS, CDR2 YFSETQ, per germline.

This clonotype appeared a few times. The chain couples TRBV5-1 to TRBJ2-5; TRBD1 might be the D (6 bases). V was cut by 5 bases and J by 4 bases, with 18 bases left in between. Germline-derived CDR1 and CDR2 are SGHRS and YFSETQ. The CDR3 has 15 amino acids. The CDR3 here is CASSVSGVRGETQYF. CDR3 bases: TGCGCCAGCAGTGTGTCAGGGGTCAGAGGAGAGACCCAGTACTTC. Supplemented by reference TRBV5-1 and TRBJ2-5, the full variable domain reads KAGVTQTPRYLIKTRGQQVTLSCSPISGHRSVSWYQQTPGQGLQFLFEYFSETQRNKGNFPGRFSGRQFSNSRSEMNVSTLELGDSALYLCASSVSGVRGETQYFGPGTRLLVL.

On this clonotype: A read error may explain this, as a much larger clone is one base away. The CDR3 reads CASSLSMNTEAFF. The CDR3 coding sequence is TGTGCCAGCAGTTTAAGTATGAACACTGAAGCTTTCTTT. The rearrangement joins TRBV27 to TRBJ1-1; D gene uncertain. The germline V and J ends were trimmed by 2 bases and 0 bases, with 4 bases remaining between them. The CDR3 has 13 residues. Germline CDR1 is MNHEY and CDR2 is SMNVEV (reference sequence).

The chain joins TRBV5-1 to TRBJ2-1; the match to TRBD2 covers 8 bases. The CDR3 totals 18 residues. Germline lookup yields CDR1 SGHRS and CDR2 YFSETQ. The V gene end was trimmed by 4 bases and the J gene end by 8 bases; junction bases not matched to a gene: 20. CDR3 coding DNA: TGCGCCAGCAGCCCCCAGGGATTGCGGGAGGAGGGTTCGGATGAGCAGTTCTTC. Its translation is CASSPQGLREEGSDEQFF.

In this sample, this clonotype turned up a few times. This chain links TRBV6-2 or TRBV6-3 with TRBJ2-3; the match to TRBD1 covers 7 bases. Germline V gene lookup returns CDR1 MNHEY and CDR2 SVGEGT. V was pared by 2 bases and J by 0 bases, with 8 bases of the junction left unmatched. CDR3 size: 17 residues. The CDR3 DNA follows: TGTGCCAGCAGTTACGAGATGGGACAGCTGAGCACAGATACGCAGTATTTT. Encoded protein: CASSYEMGQLSTDTQYF.

This clonotype was picked up a small number of times. The chain recombines TRBV20-1 with TRBJ2-5, with 8 bases matching TRBD1. The CDR3 loop spans 14 amino acids. CDR1 is DFQATT and CDR2 is SNEGSKA in the germline V gene (reference sequence). CDR3 sequence: CSLSRGQFQETQYF. The CDR3 DNA sequence: TGCAGCCTTAGCAGGGGGCAGTTCCAAGAGACCCAGTACTTC.

The genes are TRBV20-1 and TRBJ2-1; D unresolved. CDR3 length: 14 residues. From germline, CDR1 is DFQATT and CDR2 SNEGSKA (reference sequence). Trimming removed 2 bases at V and 0 bases at J, with 8 bases between. The CDR3 here is CSARSLSSYNEQFF. CDR3 bases: TGCAGTGCTAGAAGTCTGAGCTCCTACAATGAGCAGTTCTTC.

This clonotype has only a few counts. The chain recombines TRBV28 with TRBJ2-1; weak D call: TRBD2 (6 bases). Germline lookup yields CDR1 MDHEN and CDR2 SYDVKM. The V gene lost 6 bases and the J gene lost 8 bases, with 14 bases spanning the gap. CDR3 length: 13 amino acids. CDR3 region: CASRLTGVHEQFF. The CDR3 DNA sequence: TGTGCCAGCAGGTTAACGGGAGTCCATGAGCAGTTCTTC.

This clonotype was counted between two and nine times. V is TRBV20-1 and J is TRBJ1-5, with no clear D. Per germline, CDR1 DFQATT and CDR2 SNEGSKA (reference sequence). The CDR3 consists of 13 residues. V lost 1 base, J lost 0 bases, and 4 bases lay in between. This CDR3 is CSARVPSNQPQHF. The CDR3 bases are TGCAGTGCTAGAGTTCCTAGCAATCAGCCCCAGCATTTT.

This clonotype was counted ten times or more. The rearrangement uses TRBV7-6 and TRBJ2-7, with D perhaps matching TRBD2 (5 bases). The V end was cut by 1 base, the J end by 0 bases, with 10 bases between. The germline V gene encodes CDR1 SGHVS and CDR2 FNYEAQ. The CDR3 sequence is 15 residues long. Written as DNA, the CDR3 is TGTGCCAGCAGCTTAGTGGACTCGAGCTCCTACGAGCAGTACTTC. This translates into CASSLVDSSSYEQYF.

The rearrangement uses TRBV11-2 and TRBJ2-3, with D perhaps TRBD1 or TRBD2 (8 bases each). The germline V gene has CDR1 SGHAT and CDR2 FQNNGV. There are 16 residues in the CDR3. V lost 6 bases and J 0 bases, leaving 16 bases between the germline ends. The CDR3 DNA is TGTGCCAGCAGTCAGGGGGCTAGCGGGAGCACAGATACGCAGTATTTT. Translated: CASSQGASGSTDTQYF.

The chain carries TRBV15 and TRBJ1-5; D unclear. V was trimmed by 0 bases and J by 3 bases, leaving 15 bases between them. Germline-derived CDR1 and CDR2 are LNHNV and YYDKDF (reference sequence). CDR3 size: 17 residues. The CDR3 is CATSRDSTTLINQPQHF. In nucleotides, the CDR3 is TGTGCCACCAGCAGAGATAGTACGACACTCATCAATCAGCCCCAGCATTTT.

The chain carries TRBV7-2 and TRBJ2-5; D gene ambiguous. Gene TRBJ2-7 matches the end of the DNA better, so the J call may be wrong. The CDR3 is 13 residues long. Germline CDR1 and CDR2: SGHTA and FQGNSA. CDR3 DNA: TGTGCCAGCAGCTTCTGGCGAACCTACGAGCAGTACTTC. Its translation: CASSFWRTYEQYF.

The chain uses TRBV28 and TRBJ2-7; no clear D. The J call is in doubt because the DNA end fits TRBJ2-5 better. This CDR3 has 13 amino acids. From germline, CDR1 is MDHEN and CDR2 SYDVKM. CDR3 coding DNA: TGTGCCAGCAGTGGCCCGTCAGTGGAGACCCAGTACTTC. Protein: CASSGPSVETQYF.

The chain couples TRBV20-1 to TRBJ2-1; a weak D match, TRBD2 (6 bases). Germline CDR1 DFQATT, CDR2 SNEGSKA (reference sequence). CDR3 size: 16 residues. V was clipped by 0 bases and J by 4 bases, with 16 bases between them. The chain's CDR3 is CSARDPSIAAYNEQFF. For the CDR3, the DNA is TGCAGTGCTAGAGACCCCAGTATAGCGGCTTACAATGAGCAGTTCTTC.